Listed here are 9 T cell receptor beta chains from one sample, sequenced in a study of T cell clonality in common variable immunodeficiency. Here immunoSEQ multiplex PCR was the method, and the copy in TCRdb shows in-frame clones only, minus some. The sample contains tens of thousands of clones, none of them singletons. The sample comprised peripheral blood mononuclear cells. The receptors were sampled from a person between 18 and 70 years old in good health.

This clone appeared a few times. The read ends 3 residues shy of where the CDR3 ends; the end is completed using the germline J gene. The chain couples TRBV30 to TRBJ1-2, with D possibly TRBD1 on 6 matching bases. Germline CDR1 GTSNPN, CDR2 SVGIG (reference sequence). The length of the CDR3 is 12 residues. Here the CDR3 reads CAWSGTVGDYTF. Partial CDR3 DNA: TGTGCCTGGAGTGGGACAGTGGGCGAC.

In this sample, this clone turned up a few times. Coverage ceases 3 residues before the CDR3 finishes, and the germline J gene fills in the end. This chain links TRBV20-1 with TRBJ2-1; TRBD2 matches at 11 bases. Per the germline V gene, CDR1 is DFQATT and CDR2 is SNEGSKA (reference sequence). After removal of 1 base from V and 5 bases from J, the junction contained 10 bases not matched to a gene. The CDR3 runs to 17 residues. Incomplete CDR3 DNA: TGCAGTGCTAGAGCGTATAGAGGACTAGCGGGTCACAATGAG. Encoded protein: CSARAYRGLAGHNE. The entire CDR3 sequence reads CSARAYRGLAGHNEQFF.

In regard to this clone: The CDR3 is cut off 3 residues early in the read; its end comes from the germline J gene. The chain employs TRBV7-9 and TRBJ2-7; the D gene is possibly TRBD1 (6 bases). The V end was cut by 1 base, the J end by 0 bases, with 7 bases between. The CDR3 has 14 residues. CDR1 and CDR2 (germline): SEHNR, FQNEAQ (reference sequence). The CDR3 loop reads CASSLEGGSYEQYF. CDR3 DNA, as far as it was read: TGTGCCAGCAGCTTAGAAGGGGGCTCCTACGAG.

This clone has a count of ten or more. The missing CDR3 end, 3 residues past where the read stops, is filled in from the germline J gene. J is TRBJ1-2 and V is TRBV29-1, with TRBD1 matching over 8 bases. Germline-derived CDR1 and CDR2 are SQVTM and ANQGSEA. V lost 6 bases to trimming and J lost 1 base; unmatched junction nucleotides: 7. This CDR3 comprises 14 residues. The sequenced part of the CDR3 DNA is TGCAGCGTCCTACCAGGGGGCAATAACTATGGC. Translated: CSVLPGGNNYG. The CDR3 in its entirety is CSVLPGGNNYGYTF.

This clone was seen ten or more times. The CDR3 end lies 3 residues beyond the end of the read and is filled in from the germline J gene. The chain uses TRBV20-1 and TRBJ1-4; D is possibly TRBD1 (5 bases). Germline-derived CDR1 and CDR2 are DFQATT and SNEGSKA (reference sequence). The CDR3 runs 13 residues. The chain's CDR3 is CSARVPGANVLFF. CDR3 bases read: TGCAGTGCTAGGGTTCCTGGGGCCAACGTA.

Note on this clone: The read finishes 3 residues shy of the CDR3 end, and the germline J gene is used to complete it. This chain links TRBV7-6 with TRBJ1-2, with TRBD1 as a possible D gene (6 bases). Germline lookup yields CDR1 SGHVS and CDR2 FNYEAQ. V was clipped by 5 bases and J by 0 bases, with 19 bases between them. There are 17 residues in the CDR3. Partial CDR3 DNA: TGTGCCAGCAGCCCAAGGAGGGGGGGCTCAGCTAACTATGGC. Translation gives CASSPRRGGSANYG. The whole CDR3 region reads CASSPRRGGSANYGYTF.

On this clone itself: The read terminates 3 residues ahead of where the CDR3 ends, so the germline J gene completes it. The V call is TRBV7-2, the J call TRBJ1-1; no clear D. V dropped 6 bases and J dropped 4 bases, with 18 bases sitting between them. The CDR3 totals 15 residues. CDR1 is SGHTA, CDR2 FQGNSA, per germline. The sequenced part of the CDR3 DNA is TGTGCCAGCAGTGCTACCCTCGGTCCGGGCACTGAA. This encodes CASSATLGPGTE. The whole CDR3 protein is CASSATLGPGTEAFF.

Ten or more counts support this clone. The CDR3 extends 3 residues past the end of the read, so its final part is completed from the germline J gene. This chain joins TRBV29-1 and TRBJ2-2; D ambiguous. Germline-derived CDR1 and CDR2 are SQVTM and ANQGSEA. The CDR3 is made up of 12 amino acids. CDR3 sequence reads: CSVEQANEKLFF. The covered CDR3 bases are TGCAGCGTTGAACAGGCTAATGAAAAG.

This clone was seen many times. The CDR3 end is not reached by the read, which stops 3 residues before it; the germline J gene fills it in. J is TRBJ2-5 and V is TRBV30; a possible D gene is TRBD2 (7 bases). The CDR3 covers 15 residues. V was cut by 2 bases and J by 3 bases, with 16 bases left in between. CDR1 and CDR2 from the germline V gene are GTSNPN and SVGIG (reference sequence). CDR3 DNA (partial): TGTGCCTGGAGTCGCCAAGGGGGGGGGAAAGAGACC. This encodes CAWSRQGGGKET. The full CDR3 protein reads CAWSRQGGGKETQYF.